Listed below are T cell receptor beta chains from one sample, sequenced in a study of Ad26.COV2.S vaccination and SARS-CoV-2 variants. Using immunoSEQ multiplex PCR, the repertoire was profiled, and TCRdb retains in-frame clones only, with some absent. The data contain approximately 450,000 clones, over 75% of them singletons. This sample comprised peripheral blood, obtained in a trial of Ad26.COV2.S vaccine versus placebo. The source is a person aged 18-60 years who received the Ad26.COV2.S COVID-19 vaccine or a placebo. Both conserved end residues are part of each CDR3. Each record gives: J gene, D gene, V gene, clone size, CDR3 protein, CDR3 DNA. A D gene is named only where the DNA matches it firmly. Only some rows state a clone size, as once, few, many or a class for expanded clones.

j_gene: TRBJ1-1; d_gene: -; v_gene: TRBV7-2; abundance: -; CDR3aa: CASSPDRRRDTEAFF; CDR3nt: TGTGCCAGCAGCCCCGACAGGCGGAGGGATACTGAAGCTTTCTTT
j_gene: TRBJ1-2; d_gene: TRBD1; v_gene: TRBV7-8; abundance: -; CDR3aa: CASSLSITRGQGVGYTF; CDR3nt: TGTGCCAGCAGCTTAAGTATTACGCGAGGACAGGGTGTAGGCTACACCTTC
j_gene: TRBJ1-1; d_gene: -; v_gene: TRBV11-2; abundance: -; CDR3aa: CASSLLNTEAFF; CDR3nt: TGTGCCAGCAGCCTCCTTAACACTGAAGCTTTCTTT
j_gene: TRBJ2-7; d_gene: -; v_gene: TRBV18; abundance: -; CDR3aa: CASSLVGDASYEQYF; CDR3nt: TGTGCCAGCTCACTTGTGGGGGACGCCTCCTACGAGCAGTACTTC
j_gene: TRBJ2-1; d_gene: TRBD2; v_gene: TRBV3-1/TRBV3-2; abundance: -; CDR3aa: CASSLASGRYNEQFF; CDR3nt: TGTGCCAGCAGCCTAGCTAGCGGGAGGTACAATGAGCAGTTCTTC
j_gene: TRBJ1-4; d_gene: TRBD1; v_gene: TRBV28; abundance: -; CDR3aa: CASSWETGARKLFF; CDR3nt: TGTGCCAGCAGTTGGGAGACAGGGGCGCGGAAACTGTTTTTT
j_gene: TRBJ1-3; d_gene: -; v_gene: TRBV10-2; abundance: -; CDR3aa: CASSGDRSYSGNTIYF; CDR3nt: TGCGCCAGCAGTGGAGACAGAAGTTACTCTGGAAACACCATATATTTT
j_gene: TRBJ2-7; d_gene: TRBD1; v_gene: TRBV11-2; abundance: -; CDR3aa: CASSPGPGQGFYEQYF; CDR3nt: TGTGCCAGCAGCCCAGGACCGGGACAGGGTTTCTACGAGCAGTACTTC
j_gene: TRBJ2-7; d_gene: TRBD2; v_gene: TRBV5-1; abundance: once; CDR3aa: CASSIGLESHEQYF; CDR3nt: TGCGCCAGCAGCATAGGACTAGAGTCCCACGAGCAGTACTTC
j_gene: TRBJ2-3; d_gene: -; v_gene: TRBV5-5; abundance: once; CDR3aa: CASSLGPLPNTDTQYF; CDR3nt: TGTGCCAGCAGCTTGGGTCCCCTCCCGAATACAGATACGCAGTATTTT